This T cell receptor beta chain derives from a study of blood T cell repertoires in COVID-19. For the study at large: Samples taken during acute and convalescent COVID-19 were collected in the United States, Italy and Spain.

Original methodology: Estimation of nucleated cell counts was performed using reference gene primer amplification. The data were produced by immunoSEQ multiplex PCR, yet TCRdb's version contains in-frame clones alone and is incomplete. The V and J calls and the clone size are those of that table, but D and trimming were determined from the DNA. Altogether 200,000 to 250,000 clones are present, about 84% being singletons, with the ten largest covering approximately 4.3%. This clone was seen only once. CDR1 and CDR2 from the germline V gene are SQVTM and ANQGSEA. V lost 4 bases, J lost 0 bases, and 5 bases stayed unmatched. The CDR3 loop spans 14 amino acids. Participants spanned ages about 18 to 95 years and resided in over 20 US areas. Allocation to cohorts depended on clinical history reported by the participants.

Sequenced input: PBMCs or T cells enriched from blood (not recorded which). The sequence was collected from a man aged 25 to 40 with acute COVID-19. The genes are TRBV29-1 and TRBJ2-7, with 8 bases that match TRBD2. CDR3 residues: CSVVGAGGSYEQYF. Written as DNA, the CDR3 is TGCAGCGTTGTTGGGGCGGGGGGCTCCTACGAGCAGTACTTC.